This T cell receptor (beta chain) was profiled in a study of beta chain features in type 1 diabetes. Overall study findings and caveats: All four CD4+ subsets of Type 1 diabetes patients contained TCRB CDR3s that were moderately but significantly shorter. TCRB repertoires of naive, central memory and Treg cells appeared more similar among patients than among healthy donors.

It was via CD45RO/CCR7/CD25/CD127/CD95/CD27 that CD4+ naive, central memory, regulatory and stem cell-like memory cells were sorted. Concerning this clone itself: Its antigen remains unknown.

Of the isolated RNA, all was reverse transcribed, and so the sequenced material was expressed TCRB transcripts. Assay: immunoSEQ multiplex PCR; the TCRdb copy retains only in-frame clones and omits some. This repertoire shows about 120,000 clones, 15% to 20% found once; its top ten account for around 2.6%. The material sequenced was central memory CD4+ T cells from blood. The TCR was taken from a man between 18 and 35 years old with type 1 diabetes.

The CDR3 DNA reads TGTGCCAGCTATGTGGGAAACACCATATATTTT. Amino acids: CASYVGNTIYF. The chain is built from TRBV6-1 and TRBJ1-3; D not resolved. In germline, CDR1 is MNHNS, CDR2 SASEGT. This CDR3 contains 11 residues. V shed 8 bases and J shed 4 bases, with 6 bases lying between them.